Listed below are T cell receptor beta chains from one sample, sequenced in a study of blood T cell repertoires in COVID-19. Sequenced by immunoSEQ multiplex PCR; TCRdb stores in-frame clones only, minus some. The profile shows approximately 260,000 clones, approximately 83% of them singletons. The sample taken for sequencing was peripheral blood. The source is a woman in her 70s with acute or convalescent COVID-19. Each CDR3 is given with its conserved first and last residue. A D gene is named only where the DNA matches it firmly. The listing skips clone size in some rows; elsewhere it reads once, few, many or a size class.

D: TRBD1
size: NA
J: TRBJ1-3
V: TRBV6-6
CDR3: CASRQLQGAHGNTIYF
DNA: TGTGCCAGCAGACAACTACAGGGGGCTCACGGAAACACCATATATTTT

D: TRBD2
size: NA
J: TRBJ2-3
V: TRBV3-1/TRBV3-2
CDR3: CASSQGYLAGGLGTDTQYF
DNA: TGTGCCAGCAGCCAAGGGTACCTAGCGGGGGGTCTGGGCACAGATACGCAGTATTTT

D: NA
size: NA
J: TRBJ1-1
V: TRBV9
CDR3: CASGGPSAGLRAFF
DNA: TGTGCCAGCGGGGGCCCATCCGCCGGACTCCGAGCTTTCTTT

D: NA
size: NA
J: TRBJ2-2
V: TRBV6-5
CDR3: CASTGWGKNTGELFF
DNA: TGTGCCAGCACGGGATGGGGAAAGAACACCGGGGAGCTGTTTTTT

D: NA
size: NA
J: TRBJ1-1
V: TRBV9
CDR3: CASSDERGLWSTEAFF
DNA: TGTGCCAGCAGCGACGAGAGAGGGCTATGGTCCACTGAAGCTTTCTTT

D: TRBD1
size: NA
J: TRBJ1-2
V: TRBV5-4
CDR3: CASSLGGTGFGYTF
DNA: TGTGCCAGCAGCTTGGGGGGGACAGGGTTTGGCTACACCTTC

D: NA
size: NA
J: TRBJ2-1
V: TRBV2
CDR3: CASSQDRSSYNEQFF
DNA: TGTGCCAGCAGTCAGGACAGAAGCTCCTACAATGAGCAGTTCTTC

D: NA
size: NA
J: TRBJ2-7
V: TRBV13
CDR3: CASSRPRGSYYEQYF
DNA: TGTGCCAGCAGCCGGCCACGGGGGAGCTACTACGAGCAGTACTTC

D: TRBD1
size: NA
J: TRBJ1-4
V: TRBV6-6
CDR3: CASSSGQGATNEKLFF
DNA: TGTGCCAGCAGTTCGGGACAGGGGGCAACTAATGAAAAACTGTTTTTT

D: TRBD2
size: NA
J: TRBJ2-3
V: TRBV6-1
CDR3: CASSDPGGSTDTQYF
DNA: TGTGCCAGCAGTGACCCGGGGGGGAGCACAGATACGCAGTATTTT

D: TRBD1
size: NA
J: TRBJ1-2
V: TRBV7-6
CDR3: CASSLEGRGKANYGYTF
DNA: TGTGCCAGCAGCTTGGAGGGCAGGGGGAAAGCTAACTATGGCTACACCTTC

D: NA
size: NA
J: TRBJ1-1
V: TRBV5-6
CDR3: CASSLVRGYNTEAFF
DNA: TGTGCCAGCAGCTTGGTTCGCGGATATAACACTGAAGCTTTCTTT

D: NA
size: NA
J: TRBJ1-4
V: TRBV5-1
CDR3: CASSLGGTNEKLFF
DNA: TGCGCCAGCAGCTTGGGAGGGACTAATGAAAAACTGTTTTTT

D: NA
size: NA
J: TRBJ1-2
V: TRBV10-3
CDR3: CASLASSGRIANYGYTF
DNA: TGTGCCAGCTTGGCGTCCTCGGGTAGGATAGCTAACTATGGCTACACCTTC

D: TRBD2
size: once
J: TRBJ2-2
V: TRBV6-5
CDR3: CASSTSVYTGELFF
DNA: TGTGCCAGCAGTACTAGCGTTTACACCGGGGAGCTGTTTTTT

D: NA
size: once
J: TRBJ1-2
V: TRBV30
CDR3: CAWTGQNYGYTF
DNA: TGTGCCTGGACCGGACAGAACTATGGCTACACCTTC

D: NA
size: NA
J: TRBJ2-1
V: TRBV4-1
CDR3: CASSQSRVYNEQFF
DNA: TGCGCCAGCAGCCAAAGCAGGGTGTACAATGAGCAGTTCTTC

D: TRBD1
size: NA
J: TRBJ1-5
V: TRBV19
CDR3: CASLDRGSGPQHF
DNA: TGTGCCAGCCTGGACAGGGGCAGTGGGCCCCAGCATTTT

D: NA
size: once
J: TRBJ2-4
V: TRBV11-2
CDR3: CASSLGVRDQYF
DNA: TGTGCCAGCAGCTTAGGGGTTCGGGATCAGTACTTC

D: TRBD2
size: NA
J: TRBJ2-3
V: TRBV3-1/TRBV3-2
CDR3: CASTKGLVEDTQYF
DNA: TGTGCCAGCACCAAGGGACTAGTAGAAGATACGCAGTATTTT

D: TRBD1
size: NA
J: TRBJ1-1
V: TRBV5-1
CDR3: CATATGTANTEAFF
DNA: TGCGCCACTGCGACAGGGACTGCGAACACTGAAGCTTTCTTT

D: NA
size: NA
J: TRBJ2-7
V: TRBV18
CDR3: CASSPLPRRIDYEQYF
DNA: TGTGCCAGCTCACCACTCCCAAGGCGGATAGATTACGAGCAGTACTTC

D: NA
size: NA
J: TRBJ2-5
V: TRBV7-8
CDR3: CASSVLQGKVQETQYF
DNA: TGTGCCAGCAGCGTGCTCCAGGGAAAGGTGCAAGAGACCCAGTACTTC

D: NA
size: NA
J: TRBJ2-2
V: TRBV11-2
CDR3: CASSLAGLGELFF
DNA: TGTGCCAGCAGCTTAGCAGGGCTGGGGGAGCTGTTTTTT

D: NA
size: NA
J: TRBJ1-2
V: TRBV20-1
CDR3: CSASLQGIYGYTF
DNA: TGCAGTGCTAGTCTACAGGGCATTTATGGCTACACCTTC

D: NA
size: few
J: TRBJ2-1
V: TRBV5-1
CDR3: CASSFGQPGNEQFF
DNA: TGCGCCAGCAGCTTCGGACAGCCCGGCAATGAGCAGTTCTTC

D: TRBD2
size: once
J: TRBJ2-3
V: TRBV2
CDR3: CASTGGRGAPDTQYF
DNA: TGTGCCAGCACGGGCGGGCGGGGGGCCCCGGATACGCAGTATTTT

D: NA
size: NA
J: TRBJ2-3
V: TRBV19
CDR3: CASSMVGLGTDTQYF
DNA: TGTGCCAGTAGTATGGTGGGACTGGGCACAGATACGCAGTATTTT

D: NA
size: NA
J: TRBJ1-1
V: TRBV6-5
CDR3: CASRSAEMNTEAFF
DNA: TGTGCCAGCAGATCGGCGGAAATGAACACTGAAGCTTTCTTT

D: TRBD1
size: NA
J: TRBJ1-2
V: TRBV6-6
CDR3: CASSLRQGDYGYTF
DNA: TGTGCCAGCAGTCTCCGACAGGGAGACTATGGCTACACCTTC

D: NA
size: NA
J: TRBJ1-2
V: TRBV6-1
CDR3: CASSEGTLGRGGYTF
DNA: TGTGCCAGCAGTGAAGGCACGCTGGGCCGGGGGGGCTACACCTTC

D: NA
size: NA
J: TRBJ1-3
V: TRBV30
CDR3: CAWFRGNTIYF
DNA: TGTGCCTGGTTCCGGGGAAACACCATATATTTT

D: NA
size: NA
J: TRBJ2-4
V: TRBV19
CDR3: CASSMYGGAPVKNIQYF
DNA: TGTGCCAGTAGTATGTACGGGGGAGCCCCGGTCAAAAACATTCAGTACTTC

D: TRBD1
size: NA
J: TRBJ1-2
V: TRBV14
CDR3: CASSPPGQRVDYGYTF
DNA: TGTGCCAGCAGCCCCCCGGGACAGCGAGTCGACTATGGCTACACCTTC

D: TRBD1
size: NA
J: TRBJ1-2
V: TRBV7-9
CDR3: CASSPATGGAGYGYTF
DNA: TGTGCCAGCAGCCCCGCCACAGGGGGCGCGGGCTATGGCTACACCTTC

D: TRBD1
size: NA
J: TRBJ2-7
V: TRBV19
CDR3: CASSPPSGTGGNEQYF
DNA: TGTGCCAGTAGTCCTCCGAGCGGGACAGGGGGCAACGAGCAGTACTTC

D: NA
size: NA
J: TRBJ2-1
V: TRBV7-6
CDR3: CASSEDRVDYNEQFF
DNA: TGTGCCAGCAGCGAAGACAGAGTGGACTACAATGAGCAGTTCTTC

D: TRBD1
size: NA
J: TRBJ1-5
V: TRBV15
CDR3: CATDRAGRSQPQHF
DNA: TGTGCCACAGACAGGGCCGGACGGAGCCAGCCCCAGCATTTT

D: TRBD2
size: NA
J: TRBJ2-5
V: TRBV27
CDR3: CASSGGLAGFETQYF
DNA: TGTGCCAGCAGTGGGGGGCTAGCGGGGTTCGAGACCCAGTACTTC

D: NA
size: NA
J: TRBJ2-3
V: TRBV12-3/TRBV12-4
CDR3: CASSPSTDTQYF
DNA: TGTGCCAGCAGCCCTAGCACAGATACGCAGTATTTT

D: NA
size: NA
J: TRBJ1-2
V: TRBV5-1
CDR3: CASSLDPGFTNYGYTF
DNA: TGCGCCAGCAGCTTGGATCCGGGGTTCACTAACTATGGCTACACCTTC

D: TRBD1
size: NA
J: TRBJ2-1
V: TRBV11-2
CDR3: CASSLGTGGLGEQFF
DNA: TGTGCCAGCAGCCTTGGGACAGGGGGCCTGGGTGAGCAGTTCTTC

D: TRBD1
size: NA
J: TRBJ1-1
V: TRBV10-3
CDR3: CAISAGQGNTEAFF
DNA: TGTGCCATCAGTGCAGGACAGGGGAACACTGAAGCTTTCTTT

D: TRBD2
size: NA
J: TRBJ2-3
V: TRBV7-3
CDR3: CASSSAGGGTDTQYF
DNA: TGTGCCAGCAGCTCAGCCGGGGGGGGCACAGATACGCAGTATTTT

D: NA
size: once
J: TRBJ1-3
V: TRBV5-1
CDR3: CASSAEMNSGNTIYF
DNA: TGCGCCAGCAGCGCGGAGATGAACTCTGGAAACACCATATATTTT

D: TRBD1
size: NA
J: TRBJ1-2
V: TRBV19
CDR3: CASHRDRGKGYTF
DNA: TGTGCCAGTCACCGGGACAGGGGGAAAGGCTACACCTTC

D: TRBD2
size: NA
J: TRBJ2-7
V: TRBV5-1
CDR3: CASSLDGGGEQYF
DNA: TGCGCCAGCAGCTTGGATGGCGGGGGCGAGCAGTACTTC

D: TRBD2
size: NA
J: TRBJ2-1
V: TRBV5-1
CDR3: CASSATSGGTNEQFF
DNA: TGCGCCAGCAGCGCAACTAGCGGGGGGACCAATGAGCAGTTCTTC

D: TRBD2
size: NA
J: TRBJ2-3
V: TRBV7-6
CDR3: CASSRRTSGFSDTQYF
DNA: TGTGCCAGCAGCCGACGGACTAGCGGGTTTTCAGATACGCAGTATTTT

D: NA
size: NA
J: TRBJ1-4
V: TRBV5-4
CDR3: CASSSQTEKLFF
DNA: TGTGCCAGCAGCTCACAAACAGAAAAACTGTTTTTT

D: NA
size: NA
J: TRBJ1-1
V: TRBV12-3/TRBV12-4
CDR3: CASSFDGDTEAFF
DNA: TGTGCCAGCAGTTTTGATGGAGACACTGAAGCTTTCTTT

D: NA
size: NA
J: TRBJ2-2
V: TRBV5-1
CDR3: CASSLRLSNTGELFF
DNA: TGCGCCAGCAGCTTGAGACTCTCAAACACCGGGGAGCTGTTTTTT